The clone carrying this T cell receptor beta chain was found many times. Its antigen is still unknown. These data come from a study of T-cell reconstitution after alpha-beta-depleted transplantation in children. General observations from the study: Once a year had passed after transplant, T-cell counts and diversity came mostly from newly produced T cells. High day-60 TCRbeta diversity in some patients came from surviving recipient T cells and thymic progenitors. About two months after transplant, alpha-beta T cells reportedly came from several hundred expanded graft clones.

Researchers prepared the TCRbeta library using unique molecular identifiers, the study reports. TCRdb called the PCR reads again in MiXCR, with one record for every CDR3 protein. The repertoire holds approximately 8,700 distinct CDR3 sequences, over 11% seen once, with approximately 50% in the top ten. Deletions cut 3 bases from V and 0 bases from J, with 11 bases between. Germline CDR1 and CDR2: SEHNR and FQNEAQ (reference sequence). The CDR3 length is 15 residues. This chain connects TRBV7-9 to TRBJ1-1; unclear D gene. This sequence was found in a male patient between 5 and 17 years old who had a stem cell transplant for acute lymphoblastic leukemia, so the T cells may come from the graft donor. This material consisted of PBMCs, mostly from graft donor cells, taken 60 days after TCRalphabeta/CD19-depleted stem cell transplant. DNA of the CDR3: TGTGCCAGCAGCTTTACCCATATTCTGAACACTGAAGCTTTCTTT. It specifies CASSFTHILNTEAFF.